One sample yielded the 23 T cell receptor beta chains listed below, sequenced in a study of graft-versus-host responses after intestinal transplantation. Measured with immunoSEQ multiplex PCR; TCRdb has only the in-frame clones, and not every one. Of 96,000 or so clones in the sample, more than 85% were seen once. These receptors have no known antigen. Sequenced here: unstimulated CD4+ T cells sorted from spleen or lymph node cells, sampled before intestinal transplant. The receptors derive from a human donor who received an intestinal transplant.

The rearrangement joins TRBV6-1 to TRBJ2-3, with D maybe TRBD1 (5 bases). V lost 5 bases, J lost 5 bases, and 11 bases lay in between. Germline CDR1 MNHNS, CDR2 SASEGT. The CDR3 covers 13 residues. The CDR3 DNA reads as TGTGCCAGCAGTTTGCAAGGGGTAGATACGCAGTATTTT. Translated, it gives CASSLQGVDTQYF.

The chain couples TRBV27 to TRBJ2-7, with D possibly being TRBD1 (6 bases). Trimming removed 6 bases at V and 3 bases at J, with 18 bases between. Germline CDR1 MNHEY, CDR2 SMNVEV (reference sequence). The CDR3 sequence is 15 residues long. The CDR3 region has the DNA TGTGCCAGCAGCCTAACCGGGACAACCCTCTACGAGCAGTACTTC. The encoded protein is CASSLTGTTLYEQYF.

The chain couples TRBV5-1 to TRBJ2-4; 10 bases are shared with TRBD1. The CDR3 runs to 14 residues. The V and J ends lost 2 bases and 8 bases, in that order; junction bases with no gene match: 4. Germline values: CDR1 SGHRS, CDR2 YFSETQ. CDR3 protein: CASSFGTGEDIQYF. The DNA of the CDR3 is TGCGCCAGCAGCTTCGGGACAGGGGAGGACATTCAGTACTTC.

The chain combines TRBV9 with TRBJ1-2; 9 bases line up with TRBD1. There are 17 residues in the CDR3. Losses at the gene ends were 0 bases for V and 6 bases for J; bases not matched to a gene: 12. The germline CDR1 and CDR2 sequences are SGDLS and YYNGEE. CDR3 coding DNA: TGTGCCAGCAGCGTAGGGGGACAGGGAAGTCTGATACATGGCTACACCTTC. Translated, it gives CASSVGGQGSLIHGYTF.

This chain links TRBV30 with TRBJ2-5, with 11 bases matching TRBD2. The tail of the sequence fits TRBJ2-7 better, so the J call may be wrong. The CDR3 extends over 14 amino acids. Germline V gene sequence: CDR1 GTSNPN, CDR2 SVGIG (reference sequence). In DNA form, the CDR3 reads TGTGCCTCATTTACTAGCGGGAGTCCCTACGAGCAGTACTTC. This codes for CASFTSGSPYEQYF.

The CDR3 is CASSSRGGAPETQYF. For the CDR3, the DNA is TGTGCCAGCAGTTCCCGGGGCGGGGCCCCAGAGACCCAGTACTTC. The rearrangement uses TRBV6-5 and TRBJ2-5; D is perhaps TRBD2 (6 bases). This CDR3 has 15 residues. Germline CDR1 reads MNHEY; CDR2 reads SVGAGI. V lost 4 bases, J lost 4 bases, and 16 bases lay in between.

The CDR3 reads CASSGHRDAATYGYTF. The CDR3 coding sequence is TGTGCCAGCAGTGGCCACAGGGATGCGGCGACCTATGGCTACACCTTC. The chain carries TRBV6-1 and TRBJ1-2, with D possibly being TRBD1 (6 bases). Germline CDR1 MNHNS, CDR2 SASEGT. Trimming removed 4 bases at V and 4 bases at J, with 19 bases between. This CDR3 has 16 amino acids.

This clone was picked up a small number of times. The chain uses TRBV2 and TRBJ1-2; no definite D call. This CDR3 is 13 amino acids long. Germline CDR1 reads SNHLY; CDR2 reads FYNNEI. Trimming shortened V by 6 bases and J by 1 base, and 9 bases separated the two germline ends. The CDR3 loop is CASRRLSNYGYTF. The CDR3 nucleotides read TGTGCCAGCAGGAGACTTAGTAACTATGGCTACACCTTC.

The rearrangement joins TRBV7-2 to TRBJ2-7; D possibly corresponds to TRBD2 (5 bases). Germline V lookup: CDR1 SGHTA, CDR2 FQGNSA. The CDR3 is made up of 14 amino acids. Between the trimmed V and J ends, which lost 2 bases and 3 bases, there was a span of 11 bases. CDR3 in DNA: TGTGCCAGCAGCTTAATAGCGACTGACTACGAGCAGTACTTC. It yields the protein CASSLIATDYEQYF.

The chain joins TRBV12-1 to TRBJ2-7; TRBD1, as called in the table, went unchecked against the DNA. TRBV12-1 is a recognized pseudogene. The CDR3 sequence is 15 residues long. CDR3 sequence reads: CASSHTGTGKREQYF. The CDR3 DNA follows: TGTGCCAGCAGCCACACCGGGACAGGGAAAAGGGAGCAGTACTTC.

This chain connects TRBV7-2 to TRBJ2-5; no firm D call. The CDR3 loop spans 14 amino acids. Germline-derived CDR1 and CDR2 are SGHTA and FQGNSA. V lost 5 bases to trimming and J lost 0 bases, with 10 bases between them. CDR3 nucleotide sequence: TGTGCCAGCAGCAGACTCGTGTACCAAGAGACCCAGTACTTC. Its protein product is CASSRLVYQETQYF.

This chain connects TRBV5-1 to TRBJ1-6; tentatively, D is TRBD1 (5 bases). Germline V gene lookup returns CDR1 SGHRS and CDR2 YFSETQ. Trimming removed 0 bases at V and 9 bases at J, with 10 bases between. The CDR3 extends over 14 amino acids. The CDR3 loop is CASSLEVGGSPLHF. DNA for the CDR3: TGCGCCAGCAGCTTGGAAGTGGGGGGTTCACCCCTCCACTTT.

This sequence joins TRBV9 and TRBJ2-3; D ambiguous. This CDR3 is built from 14 residues. The V end was cut by 1 base, the J end by 2 bases, with 8 bases between. Germline V gene lookup returns CDR1 SGDLS and CDR2 YYNGEE. The CDR3 region is CASSVSPHTDTQYF. CDR3 in DNA: TGTGCCAGCAGCGTAAGCCCCCACACAGATACGCAGTATTTT.

V usage is TRBV18 and J usage is TRBJ2-7, with 8 positions matching TRBD1. J was trimmed by 6 bases and V by 2 bases; bases with no gene match: 9. Germline V lookup: CDR1 KGHSH, CDR2 LQKENI. The CDR3 length is 15 residues. CDR3 in amino acids: CASSPRTGLTFEQYF. CDR3 DNA: TGTGCCAGCTCACCAAGGACAGGGCTCACTTTCGAGCAGTACTTC.

This chain joins TRBV7-2 and TRBJ1-2; weak D call: TRBD1 (5 bases). The V gene lost 2 bases and the J gene lost 5 bases, with 18 bases spanning the gap. The CDR3 is 16 residues long. CDR1 is SGHTA and CDR2 is FQGNSA in the germline V gene. CDR3 sequence reads: CASSLRLRGVLYGYTF. The CDR3 bases are TGTGCCAGCAGCTTAAGGCTGCGGGGGGTTCTTTATGGCTACACCTTC.

The chain uses TRBV19 and TRBJ2-3, with D possibly being TRBD2 (5 bases). In germline, CDR1 is LNHDA, CDR2 SQIVND (reference sequence). V was cut by 1 base and J by 9 bases, with 8 bases left in between. This CDR3 comprises 12 residues. This CDR3 is CASSIAPGTQYF. The CDR3 nucleotides are TGTGCCAGTAGTATAGCCCCGGGAACGCAGTATTTT.

This clone is a singleton in its sample. V gene TRBV4-2 combines with J gene TRBJ1-2, with no clear D. This CDR3 is built from 16 residues. Looked up from germline, CDR1 is LGHNA and CDR2 is YNFKEQ. V dropped 4 bases and J dropped 6 bases, with 21 bases sitting between them. This chain's CDR3 is CASSLNLAQNRNGYTF. The CDR3 DNA sequence: TGTGCCAGCAGCCTAAATCTCGCACAGAATAGAAATGGCTACACCTTC.

This rearrangement joins TRBV6-1 to TRBJ2-7, with D perhaps TRBD1 (6 bases). CDR1 is MNHNS, CDR2 SASEGT, per germline. The V gene lost 6 bases and the J gene lost 2 bases, with 11 bases spanning the gap. The CDR3 has 13 amino acids. The CDR3 DNA reads as TGTGCCAGCAGACCATGGACAGCCTACGAGCAGTACTTC. This sequence encodes CASRPWTAYEQYF.

The sample holds a few counts of this clone. V gene TRBV6-1 combines with J gene TRBJ1-1; D not certain. This CDR3 has 13 amino acids. Deletions cut 6 bases from V and 11 bases from J, with 19 bases between. Germline V lookup: CDR1 MNHNS, CDR2 SASEGT. The CDR3: CASSRGWESYAFF. The CDR3 DNA sequence: TGTGCCAGCAGCCGAGGGTGGGAGTCTTACGCTTTCTTT.

The rearrangement links TRBV25-1 to TRBJ1-2, with a weak D call TRBD1 (6 bases). This CDR3 is 15 amino acids long. V dropped 0 bases and J dropped 0 bases, with 8 bases sitting between them. CDR1 MGHDK and CDR2 SYGVNS come from the germline V gene. This chain's CDR3 is CASSEYTGTNYGYTF. The DNA for the CDR3 is TGTGCCAGCAGTGAATATACAGGGACTAACTATGGCTACACCTTC.

This clone was counted once. The V gene is TRBV5-1, the J gene TRBJ1-1; D is unresolved. Germline-derived CDR1 and CDR2 are SGHRS and YFSETQ. The CDR3 consists of 15 residues. The V end lost 4 bases, the J end lost 3 bases, and 16 bases lay between the germline ends. CDR3 DNA: TGCGCCAGCAGCCAAACTGTTCCGGGATACACTGAAGCTTTCTTT. This gives the protein CASSQTVPGYTEAFF.

J is TRBJ2-3 and V is TRBV2; maybe TRBD2 (6 bases). The CDR3 sequence is 14 residues long. Germline V gene lookup returns CDR1 SNHLY and CDR2 FYNNEI. The V end was cut by 4 bases, the J end by 8 bases, with 16 bases between. In DNA, the CDR3 is TGTGCCAGCAGTGTAGTGTCGGGGACTGGTACGCAGTATTTT. As protein: CASSVVSGTGTQYF.

This chain connects TRBV5-4 to TRBJ2-1; 13 nucleotides line up with TRBD2. Germline lookup yields CDR1 SGHNT and CDR2 YYREEE (reference sequence). Trimming at V came to 4 bases and at J to 15 bases, leaving 7 bases not matched to a gene. The CDR3 contains 13 residues. The CDR3 bases are TGTGCCAGCAGCGAAACTAGCGGGGGGGCCGCGTTCTTC. Translation gives CASSETSGGAAFF.